These T cell receptor beta chains were read from a single sample in a study of blood T cells in healthy people across ages. Using its own MiXCR run on the 5' RACE reads, TCRdb lists one record per CDR3 protein. The sample shows 600,000 to 1,000,000 distinct CDR3 sequences, roughly 60% of them seen only once. Sequencing was carried out using blood. Receptors were obtained from a man aged 25-40 years in good health. CDR3s include the opening cysteine and the closing phenylalanine or tryptophan. The order of the fields is CDR3 protein, CDR3 DNA, V gene, clone size, D gene, J gene, CDR3 length. A D gene is named only where the DNA matches it firmly. Clone size appears in some rows only: once, few, many, or a class for an expanded clone.

cdr3_aa: CASMIHLGNEQFF
cdr3_nt: TGTGCCAGCATGATACATTTGGGGAATGAGCAGTTCTTC
v_call: TRBV6-6
clone_size: -
d_call: -
j_call: TRBJ2-1
cdr3_length: 13

cdr3_aa: CASSQARQGWFSTQYF
cdr3_nt: TGCGCCAGCAGCCAAGCCCGACAGGGATGGTTCTCGACCCAGTACTTC
v_call: TRBV4-3
clone_size: few
d_call: TRBD1
j_call: TRBJ2-5
cdr3_length: 16

cdr3_aa: CASSPIGYNSPLHF
cdr3_nt: TGTGCCAGCAGTCCCATAGGCTATAATTCACCCCTCCACTTT
v_call: TRBV27
clone_size: -
d_call: -
j_call: TRBJ1-6
cdr3_length: 14

cdr3_aa: CASSLGQGAVYEQFF
cdr3_nt: TGTGCCAGCAGCCTGGGACAGGGGGCGGTCTATGAGCAGTTCTTC
v_call: TRBV7-9
clone_size: -
d_call: TRBD1
j_call: TRBJ2-1
cdr3_length: 15

cdr3_aa: CSARGIGSYNEQFF
cdr3_nt: TGCAGTGCTAGGGGTATCGGGTCCTACAATGAGCAGTTCTTC
v_call: TRBV20-1
clone_size: -
d_call: -
j_call: TRBJ2-1
cdr3_length: 14

cdr3_aa: CASSTPGGTGTQYF
cdr3_nt: TGTGCCAGCAGCACCCCGGGGGGGACGGGGACCCAGTACTTC
v_call: TRBV7-9
clone_size: -
d_call: TRBD2
j_call: TRBJ2-5
cdr3_length: 14

cdr3_aa: CNTSSGRVATSTDTQYF
cdr3_nt: TGCAACACATCAAGCGGGAGGGTGGCGACTAGCACAGATACGCAGTATTTT
v_call: TRBV29-1
clone_size: -
d_call: TRBD2
j_call: TRBJ2-3
cdr3_length: 17

cdr3_aa: CASSPGEFSEQFF
cdr3_nt: TGTGCCAGCTCACCCGGGGAATTCAGTGAGCAGTTCTTC
v_call: TRBV12-3/TRBV12-4
clone_size: -
d_call: -
j_call: TRBJ2-1
cdr3_length: 13

cdr3_aa: CSARQGGTAYNSPLHF
cdr3_nt: TGCAGTGCTAGGCAGGGAGGGACCGCCTATAATTCACCCCTCCACTTT
v_call: TRBV20-1
clone_size: -
d_call: -
j_call: TRBJ1-6
cdr3_length: 16

cdr3_aa: CSARTGTGSLSGELFF
cdr3_nt: TGCAGTGCTAGAACCGGGACAGGGTCTTTGAGCGGGGAGCTGTTTTTT
v_call: TRBV20-1
clone_size: once
d_call: TRBD1
j_call: TRBJ2-2
cdr3_length: 16

cdr3_aa: CSTSREGLLQHF
cdr3_nt: TGTTCCACCAGCAGGGAGGGACTACTTCAGCATTTT
v_call: TRBV15
clone_size: -
d_call: -
j_call: TRBJ1-5
cdr3_length: 12

cdr3_aa: CSVVGLANYGYTF
cdr3_nt: TGCAGCGTTGTTGGACTCGCTAACTATGGCTACACCTTC
v_call: TRBV29-1
clone_size: -
d_call: -
j_call: TRBJ1-2
cdr3_length: 13

cdr3_aa: CASGSDIGQGSSEQYF
cdr3_nt: TGTGCCAGCGGGAGCGACATCGGACAGGGAAGCAGCGAGCAGTACTTC
v_call: TRBV28
clone_size: -
d_call: TRBD1
j_call: TRBJ2-7
cdr3_length: 16

cdr3_aa: CASSPKTGGGNGYTF
cdr3_nt: TGTGCCAGCTCACCAAAAACAGGGGGAGGAAATGGCTACACCTTC
v_call: TRBV18
clone_size: few
d_call: TRBD1
j_call: TRBJ1-2
cdr3_length: 15

cdr3_aa: CASSEVDSIEQFF
cdr3_nt: TGTGCCAGCAGTGAAGTTGATAGCATCGAGCAGTTCTTC
v_call: TRBV6-1
clone_size: few
d_call: -
j_call: TRBJ2-1
cdr3_length: 13